This TCR beta chain was obtained from a study of T-cell memory formation after mild COVID-19. Whole-study results and caveats: The finding that pre-infection memory included some responding clones suggested that cross-reactive memory joined. Confirmation of SARS-CoV-2 specificity was lacking for second-wave clones peaking day 37.

From 5'RACE with constant-segment primers came TCR alpha and TCR beta cDNA libraries that carried sample barcodes and UMIs. TCRdb re-analysed the 5' RACE reads in MiXCR, keeping a single row per CDR3 protein. In the table there are fewer than 450,000 distinct CDR3 sequences, over 20% of which are singletons. Germline V gives CDR1 MNHNY, CDR2 SVGAGI (reference sequence). The ends lost 2 bases at V and 3 bases at J; junction bases unmatched: 0. This CDR3 spans 14 amino acids. This clonotype has only a few counts. Its antigen is still unknown. The clonotype comes from an adult woman who had mild COVID-19 (a few samples of this study predate the infection). Cell type and time point are not known. The chain is built from TRBV6-6 and TRBJ2-5; 10 positions agree with TRBD2. The sequenced sample was PBMCs or a T cell subset sorted from them (not recorded which). The CDR3 sequence: CASSYGTSEETQYF. The CDR3 nucleotides are TGTGCCAGCAGTTACGGGACTAGCGAAGAGACCCAGTACTTC.